This TCR beta chain was profiled in a study of radiation and T cells in renal cell carcinoma. Study-level points and caveats: Dominant CDR3 motifs were more common in irradiated tumors than controls. Top 100 clonotypes averaged roughly 50% in irradiated versus about 45% in nephrectomy-only tumors.

Method: immunoSEQ multiplex PCR; TCRdb's copy keeps in-frame clones and lacks some. The sample has some 25,000 clones; roughly 64% are singletons. As for treatment: treatment-naive control, cytoreductive nephrectomy. The tumor was a clear cell renal cell carcinoma. The junction had 3 bases not matched to a gene; V was cut back by 4 bases and J by 4 bases. The CDR3 contains 13 residues. Per the germline V gene, CDR1 is SGHKS and CDR2 is YYEKEE (reference sequence). Details on this clone: As yet, its antigen is unknown.

V gene TRBV5-5 combines with J gene TRBJ2-3, with TRBD2 matching over 7 bases. The material sequenced was tumor tissue, taken from a patient whose treatment was nephrectomy without radiotherapy. The sequence was obtained from a man aged 35-49 years with renal cell carcinoma. In DNA, the CDR3 is TGTGCCAGCAGCCAGCGGGGCCCAGATACGCAGTATTTT. It yields the protein CASSQRGPDTQYF. Combining the CDR3 with reference TRBV5-5 and TRBJ2-3 gives the whole variable domain DAGVTQSPTHLIKTRGQQVTLRCSPISGHKSVSWYQQVLGQGPQFIFQYYEKEERGRGNFPDRFSARQFPNYSSELNVNALLLGDSALYLCASSQRGPDTQYFGPGTRLTVL.